The clone carrying this TCR beta chain has ten or more counts. This record belongs to a study of T cells in Graves' hyperthyroidism and ophthalmopathy. TCR beta CDR3 regions were amplified from RNA transcripts. TCR CDR3 underwent first-round RT-PCR with the HTBI primer set. TCRdb reanalysed the multiplex PCR reads using MiXCR and keeps one entry per CDR3 protein. The data contain over 450,000 distinct CDR3 sequences, approximately 17% of them singletons. Diagnoses were made from clinical symptoms, serum measures (thyroxine and TRAb), thyroid ultrasound and orbital computed tomography. This CDR3 has 16 residues. The germline gives CDR1 SEHNR, CDR2 FQNEAQ (reference sequence). V was cut by 4 bases and J by 6 bases, with 19 bases left in between.

The specimen sequenced was blood. This clonotype was obtained from a woman between 18 and 29 years old with Graves' ophthalmopathy. V usage is TRBV7-9 and J usage is TRBJ2-1; TRBD2 might be the D (6 bases). CDR3 nucleotides: TGTGCCAGCAGCTCAGTATGGCGGGAAGAGTTCAATGAGCAGTTCTTC. It yields the protein CASSSVWREEFNEQFF.